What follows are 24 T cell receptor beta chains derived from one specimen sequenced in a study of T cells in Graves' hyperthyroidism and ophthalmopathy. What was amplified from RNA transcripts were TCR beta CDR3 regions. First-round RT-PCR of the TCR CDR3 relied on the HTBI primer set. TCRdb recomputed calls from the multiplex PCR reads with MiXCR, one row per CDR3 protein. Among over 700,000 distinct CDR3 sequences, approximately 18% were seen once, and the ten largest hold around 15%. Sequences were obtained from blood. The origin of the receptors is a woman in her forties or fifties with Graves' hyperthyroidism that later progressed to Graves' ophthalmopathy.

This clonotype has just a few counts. The CDR3 sequence: CASSVGLAGGPKGANVLTF. CDR3 nucleotides: TGTGCCAGCAGTGTCGGACTAGCGGGGGGGCCGAAAGGGGCCAACGTCCTGACTTTC. The chain carries TRBV27 and TRBJ2-6; 15 positions match TRBD2. Losses at the gene ends were 5 bases for V and 4 bases for J; bases not matched to a gene: 9. The CDR3 runs 19 residues. Per germline, CDR1 MNHEY and CDR2 SMNVEV (reference sequence).

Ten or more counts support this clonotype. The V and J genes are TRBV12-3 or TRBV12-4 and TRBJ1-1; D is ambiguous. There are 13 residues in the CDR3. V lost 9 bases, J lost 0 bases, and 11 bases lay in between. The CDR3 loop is CASIRAMNTEAFF. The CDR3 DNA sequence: TGTGCCAGTATCCGGGCAATGAACACTGAAGCTTTCTTT.

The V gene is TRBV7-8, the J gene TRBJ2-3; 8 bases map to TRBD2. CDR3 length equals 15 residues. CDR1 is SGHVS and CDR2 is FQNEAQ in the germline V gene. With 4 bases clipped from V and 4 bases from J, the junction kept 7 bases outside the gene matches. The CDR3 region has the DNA TGTGCCAGCAGCTCCTCGGGGGGGCCGTCAGATACGCAGTATTTT. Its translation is CASSSSGGPSDTQYF.

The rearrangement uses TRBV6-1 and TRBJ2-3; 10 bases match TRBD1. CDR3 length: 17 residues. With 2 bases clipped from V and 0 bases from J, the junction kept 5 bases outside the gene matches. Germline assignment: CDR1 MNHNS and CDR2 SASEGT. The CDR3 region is CASSERGQGISTDTQYF. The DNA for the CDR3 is TGTGCCAGCAGTGAAAGGGGACAGGGGATAAGCACAGATACGCAGTATTTT.

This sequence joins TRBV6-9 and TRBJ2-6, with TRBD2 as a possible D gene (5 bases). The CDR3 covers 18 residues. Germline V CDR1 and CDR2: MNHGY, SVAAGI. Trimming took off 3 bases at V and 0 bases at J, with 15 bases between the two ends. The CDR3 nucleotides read TGTGCCAGCAGTTACGGTTCGGGGTTCAGCTCTGGGGCCAACGTCCTGACTTTC. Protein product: CASSYGSGFSSGANVLTF.

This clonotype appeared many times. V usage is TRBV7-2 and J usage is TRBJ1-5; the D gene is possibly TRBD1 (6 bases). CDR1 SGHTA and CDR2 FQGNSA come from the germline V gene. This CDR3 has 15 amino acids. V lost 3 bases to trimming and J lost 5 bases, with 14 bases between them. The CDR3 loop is CASSFQGNGHQPQHF. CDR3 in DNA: TGTGCCAGCAGCTTCCAGGGGAACGGCCATCAGCCCCAGCATTTT.

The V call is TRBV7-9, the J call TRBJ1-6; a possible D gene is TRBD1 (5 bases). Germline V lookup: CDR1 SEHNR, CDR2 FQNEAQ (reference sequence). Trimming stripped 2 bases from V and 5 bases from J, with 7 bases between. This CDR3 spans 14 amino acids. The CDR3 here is CASSLTTDNSPLHF. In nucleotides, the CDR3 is TGTGCCAGCAGCTTAACGACAGATAATTCACCCCTCCACTTT. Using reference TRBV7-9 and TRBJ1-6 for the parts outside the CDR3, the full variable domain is DTGVSQNPRHKITKRGQNVTFRCDPISEHNRLYWYRQTLGQGPEFLTYFQNEAQLEKSRLLSDRFSAERPKGSFSTLEIQRTEQGDSAMYLCASSLTTDNSPLHFGNGTRLTVT.

The CDR3 bases are TGTGCCAGCAGCCTCGGGAGATCGGGTCAGCCCCAGCATTTT. The encoded protein is CASSLGRSGQPQHF. This sequence joins TRBV3-1 and TRBJ1-5; no clear D. Trimming pared 4 bases from V and 6 bases from J, leaving 13 bases between. This CDR3 contains 14 residues. Looked up from germline, CDR1 is LGHDT and CDR2 is YNNKEL (reference sequence).

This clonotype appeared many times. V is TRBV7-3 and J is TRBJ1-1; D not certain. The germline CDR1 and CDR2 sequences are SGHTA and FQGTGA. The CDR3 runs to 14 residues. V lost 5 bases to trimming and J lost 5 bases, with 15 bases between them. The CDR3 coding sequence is TGTGCCAGCAGCCCCGAAGGAGGGAGGACTGAAGCTTTCTTT. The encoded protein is CASSPEGGRTEAFF.

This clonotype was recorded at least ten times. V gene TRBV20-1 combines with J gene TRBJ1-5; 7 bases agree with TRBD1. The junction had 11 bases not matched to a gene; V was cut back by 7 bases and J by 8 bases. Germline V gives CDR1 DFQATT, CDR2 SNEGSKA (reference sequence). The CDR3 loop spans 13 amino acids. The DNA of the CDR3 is TGCAGTGGCGGAGACCAACAGGGGAAGCCCCAGCATTTT. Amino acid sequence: CSGGDQQGKPQHF.

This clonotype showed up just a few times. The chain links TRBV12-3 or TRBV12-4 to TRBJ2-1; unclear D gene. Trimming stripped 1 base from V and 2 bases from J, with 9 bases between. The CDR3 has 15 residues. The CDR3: CASSLDGRPYNEQFF. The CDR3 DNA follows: TGTGCCAGCAGTTTAGACGGCAGACCCTACAATGAGCAGTTCTTC.

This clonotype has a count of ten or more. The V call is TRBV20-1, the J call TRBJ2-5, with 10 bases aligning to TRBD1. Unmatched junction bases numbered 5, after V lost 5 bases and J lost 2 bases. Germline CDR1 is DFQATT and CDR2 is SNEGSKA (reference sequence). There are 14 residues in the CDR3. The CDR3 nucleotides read TGCAGTGCTGCCGGACAGGGGGGGCAAGAGACCCAGTACTTC. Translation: CSAAGQGGQETQYF.

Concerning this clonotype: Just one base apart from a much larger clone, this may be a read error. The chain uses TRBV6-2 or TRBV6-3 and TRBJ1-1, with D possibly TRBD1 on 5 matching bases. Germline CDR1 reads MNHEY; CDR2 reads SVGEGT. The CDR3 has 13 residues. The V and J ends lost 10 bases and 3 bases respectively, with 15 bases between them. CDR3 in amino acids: CANRADSYTEAFF. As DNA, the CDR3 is TGTGCCAACAGAGCCGACAGTTACACTGAAGCTTTCTTT.

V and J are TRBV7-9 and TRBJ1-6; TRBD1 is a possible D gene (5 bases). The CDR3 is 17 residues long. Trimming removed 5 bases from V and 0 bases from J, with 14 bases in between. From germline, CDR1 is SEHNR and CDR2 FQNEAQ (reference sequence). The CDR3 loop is CASSMGTLSSYNSPLHF. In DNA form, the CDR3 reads TGTGCCAGCAGCATGGGGACTCTCTCCTCCTATAATTCACCCCTCCACTTT. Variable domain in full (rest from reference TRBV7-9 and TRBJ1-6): DTGVSQNPRHKITKRGQNVTFRCDPISEHNRLYWYRQTLGQGPEFLTYFQNEAQLEKSRLLSDRFSAERPKGSFSTLEIQRTEQGDSAMYLCASSMGTLSSYNSPLHFGNGTRLTVT.

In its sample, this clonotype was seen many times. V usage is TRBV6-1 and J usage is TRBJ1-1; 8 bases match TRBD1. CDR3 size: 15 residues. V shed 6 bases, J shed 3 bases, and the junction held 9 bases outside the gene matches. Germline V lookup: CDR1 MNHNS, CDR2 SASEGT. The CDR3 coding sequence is TGTGCCAGCAGCGACAGGGGTCTACGGGACACTGAAGCTTTCTTT. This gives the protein CASSDRGLRDTEAFF.

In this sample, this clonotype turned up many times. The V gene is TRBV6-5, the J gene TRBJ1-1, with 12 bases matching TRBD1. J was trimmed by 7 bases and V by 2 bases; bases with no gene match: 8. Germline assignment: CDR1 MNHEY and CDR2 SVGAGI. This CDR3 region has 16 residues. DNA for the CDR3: TGTGCCAGCAGTTACAGGGGACAGGGGGCTGTTTTTGAAGCTTTCTTT. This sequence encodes CASSYRGQGAVFEAFF.

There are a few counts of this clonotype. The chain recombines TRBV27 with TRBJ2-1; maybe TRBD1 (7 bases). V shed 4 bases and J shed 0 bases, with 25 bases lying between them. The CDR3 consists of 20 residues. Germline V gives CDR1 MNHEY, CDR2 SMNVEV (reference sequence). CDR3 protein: CASSSPRWGRGAGSYNEQFF. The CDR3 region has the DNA TGTGCCAGCAGTTCCCCGAGGTGGGGCAGGGGGGCCGGCTCCTACAATGAGCAGTTCTTC.

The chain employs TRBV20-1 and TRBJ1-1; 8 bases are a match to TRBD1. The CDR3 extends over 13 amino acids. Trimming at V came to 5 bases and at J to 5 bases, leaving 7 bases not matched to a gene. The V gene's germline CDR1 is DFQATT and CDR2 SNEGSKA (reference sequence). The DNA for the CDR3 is TGCAGTGCTCAAGACAGGGGAGGGACTGAAGCTTTCTTT. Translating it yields CSAQDRGGTEAFF.

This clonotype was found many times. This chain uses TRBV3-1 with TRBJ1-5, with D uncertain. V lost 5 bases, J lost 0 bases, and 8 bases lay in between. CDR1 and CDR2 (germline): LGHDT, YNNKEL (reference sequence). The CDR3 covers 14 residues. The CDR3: CASSAGSSNQPQHF. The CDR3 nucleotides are TGTGCCAGCAGCGCCGGGAGTAGCAATCAGCCCCAGCATTTT.

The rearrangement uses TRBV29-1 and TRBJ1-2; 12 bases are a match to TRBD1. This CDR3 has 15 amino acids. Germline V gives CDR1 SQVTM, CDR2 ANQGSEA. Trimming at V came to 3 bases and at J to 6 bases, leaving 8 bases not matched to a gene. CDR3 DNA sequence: TGCAGCGTTGACCTAGGGACAGGGGGCGGGCATGGCTACACCTTC. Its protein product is CSVDLGTGGGHGYTF.

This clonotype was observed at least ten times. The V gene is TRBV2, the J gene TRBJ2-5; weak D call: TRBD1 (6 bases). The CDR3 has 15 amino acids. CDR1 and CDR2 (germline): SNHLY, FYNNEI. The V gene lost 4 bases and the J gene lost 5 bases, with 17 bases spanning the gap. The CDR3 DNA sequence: TGTGCCAGCAGTGGAGGTGGGGGCGCCCGGGAGACCCAGTACTTC. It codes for CASSGGGGARETQYF.

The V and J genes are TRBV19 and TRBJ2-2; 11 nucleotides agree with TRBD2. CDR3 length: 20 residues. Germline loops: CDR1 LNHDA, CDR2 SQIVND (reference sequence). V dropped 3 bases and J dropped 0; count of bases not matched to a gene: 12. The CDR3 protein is CASSIWLAGGREANTGELFF. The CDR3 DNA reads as TGTGCCAGTAGTATTTGGCTAGCGGGGGGCCGAGAAGCGAACACCGGGGAGCTGTTTTTT.

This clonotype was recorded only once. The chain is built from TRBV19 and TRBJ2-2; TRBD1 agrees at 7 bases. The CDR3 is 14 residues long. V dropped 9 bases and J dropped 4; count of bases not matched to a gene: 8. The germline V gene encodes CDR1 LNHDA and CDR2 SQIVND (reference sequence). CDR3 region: CASQTGFTTGELFF. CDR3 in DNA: TGTGCCAGCCAGACAGGGTTTACCACCGGGGAGCTGTTTTTT.

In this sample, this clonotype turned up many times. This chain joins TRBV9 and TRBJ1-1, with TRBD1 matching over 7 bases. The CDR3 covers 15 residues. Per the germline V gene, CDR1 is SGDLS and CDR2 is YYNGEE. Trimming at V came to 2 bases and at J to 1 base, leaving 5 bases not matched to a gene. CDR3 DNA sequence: TGTGCCAGCAGCGTGGGAGACAGGGAGAACACTGAAGCTTTCTTT. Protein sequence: CASSVGDRENTEAFF.